This is a list of T cell receptor beta chains from one sample in a study of blood T cells in healthy people across ages. TCRdb re-called the 5' RACE reads with MiXCR, one entry per CDR3 protein. This table has about 1,500,000 distinct CDR3 sequences, about 30% appearing once. Sequenced sample: blood. All receptors derive from a woman in her twenties or thirties in good health. Each CDR3 is given with its conserved first and last residue. The D gene is left open where the match is weak. Clone size, where shown, is once, few, many, or a class for clones that have expanded.

abundance | d_gene | j_gene | v_gene | CDR3aa | CDR3nt
. | . | TRBJ2-3 | TRBV2 | CASSAPAGTSTDTQYF | TGTGCCAGCAGTGCCCCTGCCGGCACAAGCACAGATACGCAGTATTTT
. | . | TRBJ2-2 | TRBV5-5 | CASSLIPGMNTGELFF | TGTGCCAGCAGCTTGATCCCAGGGATGAACACCGGGGAGCTGTTTTTT
. | . | TRBJ2-7 | TRBV12-3/TRBV12-4 | CASSLFGGRDDYEQYF | TGTGCCAGCAGTTTATTTGGGGGGCGTGATGACTACGAGCAGTACTTC
many | . | TRBJ2-6 | TRBV6-5 | CASSYSHTSVLTF | TGTGCCAGCAGTTACTCCCATACCAGCGTCCTGACTTTC
few | . | TRBJ1-2 | TRBV7-9 | CASSSGAGAAYGYTF | TGTGCCAGCAGCTCGGGAGCGGGTGCCGCCTATGGCTACACCTTC
many | . | TRBJ2-5 | TRBV11-2 | CASSEARGGETQYF | TGTGCCAGCAGCGAGGCGCGAGGAGGAGAGACCCAGTACTTC
. | TRBD1 | TRBJ2-2 | TRBV20-1 | CSARTRTGTGELFF | TGCAGTGCTAGAACTCGGACAGGTACCGGGGAGCTGTTTTTT
. | TRBD2 | TRBJ2-3 | TRBV12-3/TRBV12-4 | CTSRLAGGAGDTQYF | TGTACCAGCAGACTAGCGGGGGGGGCAGGTGATACGCAGTATTTT
. | TRBD1 | TRBJ2-7 | TRBV7-9 | CASSPIGQGFYEQYF | TGTGCCAGCAGCCCAATCGGACAGGGTTTCTACGAGCAGTACTTC
few | TRBD1 | TRBJ2-1 | TRBV20-1 | CSAGPQGALGLVGQFF | TGCAGTGCGGGTCCTCAGGGGGCGCTAGGGCTAGTTGGGCAGTTCTTC
. | . | TRBJ2-2 | TRBV3-1 | CASSTRGGTGELFF | TGTGCCAGCAGCACCCGTGGGGGAACCGGGGAGCTGTTTTTT
few | . | TRBJ2-2 | TRBV6-5 | CASSYGGWANTGELFF | TGTGCCAGCAGTTACGGGGGATGGGCTAACACCGGGGAGCTGTTTTTT
. | . | TRBJ2-3 | TRBV2 | CASSDDGYTQYF | TGTGCCAGCAGTGACGATGGCTATACGCAGTATTTT
. | . | TRBJ2-2 | TRBV6-1 | CASSGGRWGTGELFF | TGTGCCAGCAGTGGAGGCAGGTGGGGTACCGGGGAGCTGTTTTTT
few | TRBD2 | TRBJ2-1 | TRBV7-2 | CASSRLGRASGNNEQFF | TGTGCCAGCAGCCGATTAGGGAGGGCTAGCGGGAACAATGAGCAGTTCTTC
many | . | TRBJ2-4 | TRBV7-2 | CASSFLGVAKNIQYF | TGTGCCAGCAGCTTCCTGGGGGTAGCCAAAAACATTCAGTACTTC
few | . | TRBJ2-1 | TRBV12-3/TRBV12-4 | CASSLVAVLNNEQFF | TGTGCCAGCAGTTTAGTCGCGGTTCTTAACAATGAGCAGTTCTTC
. | . | TRBJ2-1 | TRBV4-3 | CVSSQGGLFDEQFF | TGCGTCAGCAGCCAAGGGGGACTGTTTGACGAGCAGTTCTTC
. | . | TRBJ2-4 | TRBV12-3/TRBV12-4 | CASSLWTVENIQYF | TGTGCCAGCAGCCTCTGGACAGTCGAAAACATTCAGTACTTC
many | . | TRBJ2-7 | TRBV5-5 | CASSEQGALNEQYF | TGTGCCAGCAGCGAACAGGGAGCCCTGAACGAGCAGTACTTC
. | . | TRBJ1-6 | TRBV20-1 | CSARYESANSPLHF | TGCAGTGCCAGATACGAAAGTGCCAATTCACCCCTCCACTTT
few | TRBD1 | TRBJ2-7 | TRBV9 | CASSGYRGLNEQYF | TGTGCCAGCAGCGGATACAGGGGGCTCAACGAGCAGTACTTC
few | . | TRBJ2-5 | TRBV7-2 | CASSDNPRGQETQYF | TGTGCCAGCAGCGACAACCCGAGGGGGCAAGAGACCCAGTACTTC
. | . | TRBJ1-1 | TRBV12-3/TRBV12-4 | CASSFRAGMNTEAFF | TGTGCCAGCAGTTTTAGAGCAGGCATGAACACTGAAGCTTTCTTT
. | . | TRBJ2-7 | TRBV20-1 | CSASSILGEQYF | TGCAGTGCTAGCTCCATCTTGGGAGAGCAGTACTTC
many | . | TRBJ1-2 | TRBV6-5 | CASRPGEGGYTF | TGTGCCAGCAGGCCAGGGGAAGGAGGCTACACCTTC
. | TRBD1 | TRBJ1-2 | TRBV10-3 | CATSDPGTGGYGYTF | TGTGCCACCAGTGATCCCGGGACAGGGGGTTATGGCTACACCTTC
many | . | TRBJ2-6 | TRBV5-1 | CASSFGSTLSGANVLTF | TGCGCCAGCAGCTTCGGGTCGACCCTCTCTGGGGCCAACGTCCTGACTTTC
. | . | TRBJ2-1 | TRBV20-1 | CSSQTGLDEQFF | TGCAGCTCCCAGACTGGCCTCGATGAGCAGTTCTTC
. | TRBD1 | TRBJ1-1 | TRBV3-1 | CASSQGRDRVPAFF | TGTGCCAGCAGCCAAGGGCGGGACAGGGTTCCAGCTTTCTTT
few | TRBD2 | TRBJ2-3 | TRBV5-1 | CASRLVAGGRTDTQYF | TGCGCCAGCAGACTTGTAGCGGGAGGGCGAACAGATACGCAGTATTTT
. | TRBD2 | TRBJ2-7 | TRBV14 | CASSHPGLAYEQYF | TGTGCCAGCAGCCATCCCGGACTAGCCTACGAGCAGTACTTC
. | TRBD1 | TRBJ2-1 | TRBV7-9 | CASSRYRGRNEQFF | TGTGCCAGCAGCAGGTACAGGGGGCGAAATGAGCAGTTCTTC
few | TRBD2 | TRBJ2-7 | TRBV7-2 | CASSARTSGTYEQYF | TGTGCCAGCAGCGCGCGGACTAGCGGAACCTACGAGCAGTACTTC
. | TRBD1 | TRBJ2-7 | TRBV14 | CASSQTGGPYEQYF | TGTGCCAGCAGCCAAACAGGGGGCCCCTACGAGCAGTACTTC
few | . | TRBJ1-5 | TRBV4-1 | CASSQESTRAQHF | TGCGCCAGCAGCCAAGAATCCACCCGAGCCCAGCATTTT
many | TRBD1 | TRBJ2-1 | TRBV20-1 | CSARDLGQGYNEQFF | TGCAGTGCTAGAGATCTCGGACAGGGGTACAATGAGCAGTTCTTC
many | . | TRBJ1-2 | TRBV6-5 | CASSRTALGGYTF | TGTGCCAGCAGTCGGACAGCTTTGGGTGGCTACACCTTC
few | . | TRBJ2-5 | TRBV6-5 | CASSYSPTGRKKTQYF | TGTGCCAGCAGTTACTCTCCTACGGGGAGAAAGAAGACCCAGTACTTC
. | TRBD1 | TRBJ1-1 | TRBV7-2 | CASSLYRDSPEAFF | TGTGCCAGCAGCCTGTACCGGGACAGCCCTGAAGCTTTCTTT
. | TRBD1 | TRBJ2-3 | TRBV5-1 | CASRTGTDPHYTQYF | TGCGCCAGTAGGACAGGGACCGACCCACACTATACGCAGTATTTT
many | . | TRBJ2-7 | TRBV12-3/TRBV12-4 | CASSSPMGFPYEQYF | TGTGCCAGCAGTTCCCCGATGGGGTTCCCCTACGAGCAGTACTTC
few | . | TRBJ2-7 | TRBV27 | CASSLSVGSEQYF | TGTGCCAGCAGTTTATCGGTCGGATCCGAGCAGTACTTC
many | . | TRBJ2-7 | TRBV6-1 | CASSPGRALDEQYF | TGTGCCAGCAGCCCAGGTCGGGCTCTCGACGAGCAGTACTTC
many | . | TRBJ2-5 | TRBV6-6 | CASSFPPGQETQYF | TGTGCCAGCAGTTTCCCACCGGGGCAAGAGACCCAGTACTTC
few | . | TRBJ2-1 | TRBV20-1 | CSALGGPNNEQFF | TGCAGTGCATTAGGGGGTCCCAATAATGAGCAGTTCTTC
. | . | TRBJ2-3 | TRBV28 | CASTSGSSRGDTQYF | TGTGCCAGCACCTCCGGGTCCTCCCGAGGGGATACGCAGTATTTT
few | TRBD2 | TRBJ2-1 | TRBV5-1 | CASSPLATSGGAGEQFF | TGCGCCAGCAGCCCCCTCGCGACTAGCGGGGGGGCGGGAGAGCAGTTCTTC
. | TRBD2 | TRBJ2-1 | TRBV5-5 | CASSPSTSGMGEQFF | TGTGCCAGCAGCCCATCGACTAGCGGGATGGGTGAGCAGTTCTTC
many | . | TRBJ1-2 | TRBV30 | CAWSVRGSGYGYTF | TGTGCCTGGAGTGTACGGGGTTCTGGCTATGGCTACACCTTC
few | TRBD2 | TRBJ2-2 | TRBV14 | CASSQDQAGVGTGELFF | TGTGCCAGCAGCCAAGATCAAGCGGGAGTAGGCACCGGGGAGCTGTTTTTT
many | TRBD1 | TRBJ2-7 | TRBV9 | CASSEGTASSYEQYF | TGTGCCAGCAGCGAGGGGACAGCGAGTTCCTACGAGCAGTACTTC
. | . | TRBJ2-7 | TRBV5-1 | CASGWGQQVEQYF | TGCGCCAGCGGGTGGGGCCAGCAAGTCGAGCAGTACTTC
many | . | TRBJ2-2 | TRBV24-1 | CASGPNTGELFF | TGTGCCTCTGGCCCTAACACCGGGGAGCTGTTTTTT
few | TRBD1 | TRBJ2-1 | TRBV6-6 | CASHIGVGRGIYNEQFF | TGTGCCAGCCACATAGGGGTCGGCAGGGGGATATACAATGAGCAGTTCTTC
many | . | TRBJ2-5 | TRBV12-3/TRBV12-4 | CASSLGRRQETQYF | TGTGCCAGCAGTCTTGGACGGCGGCAAGAGACCCAGTACTTC
many | . | TRBJ2-7 | TRBV5-1 | CASSLSVENYEQYF | TGCGCCAGCAGCTTGTCGGTAGAAAACTACGAGCAGTACTTC
. | . | TRBJ2-7 | TRBV10-3 | CAIRPGGGSYEQYF | TGTGCCATCAGACCGGGTGGGGGGTCCTACGAGCAGTACTTC
few | . | TRBJ2-5 | TRBV21-1 | CAAAVGPGGETQYF | TGTGCCGCAGCGGTAGGCCCCGGTGGAGAGACCCAGTACTTC